The entry that follows covers one TCR beta chain sequence. Its antigen is currently unknown. Data came from immunoSEQ multiplex PCR; TCRdb stores just in-frame clones and leaves some out. The data show 50,000 to 65,000 clones, with about 85% seen just once and roughly 0.67% held by the top ten. The source of the sample is a study of OX40 agonist ivuxolimab in advanced cancers. Study-wide context: Every 2 weeks, patients received ivuxolimab intravenously, dosed at 0.01 to 10 mg/kg. Dose-escalation patients' cancers were hepatocellular carcinoma, melanoma, renal cell or head and neck cancer.

Overall study findings and caveats: Dose levels from 0.1 to 3.0 mg/kg saw CD4+ and CD8+ blood T cells expand clonally by week 6. A proportion of nonresponders additionally exhibited low normalized T-cell clonal expansion.

Sequencing was performed on CD4+ or CD8+ T cells sorted from blood, taken in a trial of the OX40 agonist ivuxolimab. The clonotype originates from an adult with an advanced solid tumor such as melanoma, head and neck, liver or kidney cancer.

CDR3 DNA sequence: TGCGCCAGCAGTGTCGGGGCGAACACTGAAGCTTTCTTT. As protein: CASSVGANTEAFF. The chain uses TRBV10-1 and TRBJ1-1, with D perhaps TRBD1 (5 bases). Germline V gives CDR1 WNHNN, CDR2 SYGVQD (reference sequence). Trimming stripped 4 bases from V and 1 base from J, with 7 bases between. The CDR3 has 13 residues.